A single sample gave rise to the 20 T cell receptor beta chains below, sequenced in a study of T cells in Graves' hyperthyroidism and ophthalmopathy. Amplified TCR beta CDR3 regions came from RNA transcripts. The HTBI primer set was used in a first-round RT-PCR of the TCR CDR3. TCRdb re-derived calls from the multiplex PCR reads in MiXCR, one entry per CDR3 protein. Counted here are more than 500,000 distinct CDR3 sequences, about 16% occurring once; the ten biggest clones make up approximately 30%. Source material: blood. The receptors derive from a woman aged 25 to 39 with Graves' ophthalmopathy.

This clonotype appeared many times. The rearrangement uses TRBV29-1 and TRBJ2-7; TRBD2 matches at 7 bases. There are 14 residues in the CDR3. Germline V CDR1 and CDR2: SQVTM, ANQGSEA. CDR3 sequence reads: CRGPVPGGCYEQYF. The CDR3 DNA sequence: TGCAGAGGCCCCGTACCGGGAGGTTGCTACGAGCAGTACTTC.

This clonotype was counted only a few times. V usage is TRBV3-1 and J usage is TRBJ1-3; D is unclear. CDR1 is LGHDT, CDR2 YNNKEL, per germline (reference sequence). This CDR3 region has 16 residues. Trimming cost V 4 bases and J 2 bases, with 15 bases left between them. The CDR3 loop is CASSPDRYPTGNTIYF. CDR3 nucleotide sequence: TGTGCCAGCAGCCCGGACCGATATCCCACTGGAAACACCATATATTTT.

This chain joins TRBV29-1 and TRBJ2-1, with a possible D match to TRBD1 (8 bases). The V gene lost 7 bases and the J gene lost 7 bases, with 14 bases spanning the gap. The CDR3 is 12 residues long. Per germline, CDR1 SQVTM and CDR2 ANQGSEA. CDR3 protein: CSGKQGGNEQFF. CDR3 nucleotide sequence: TGCAGCGGTAAACAGGGGGGGAATGAGCAGTTCTTC.

This clonotype came up once. A read error is possible here, since a much larger clone lies one base away. The chain combines TRBV6-1 with TRBJ1-6; 10 nucleotides match TRBD1. Trimming removed 6 bases from V and 6 bases from J; junction bases left unmatched: 5. The length of the CDR3 is 15 residues. From germline, CDR1 is MNHNS and CDR2 SASEGT. The CDR3 bases are TGTGCCAGCAGGGGGACAGGGGACGGTAATTCACCCCTCCACTTT. Its translation: CASRGTGDGNSPLHF.

This clonotype has a count of ten or more. The V gene is TRBV29-1, the J gene TRBJ1-1, with D tentatively TRBD1 (6 bases). In germline, CDR1 is SQVTM, CDR2 ANQGSEA. The CDR3 spans 14 residues. Trimming removed 3 bases at V and 3 bases at J, with 14 bases between. As DNA, the CDR3 is TGCAGCGTTGATCCGGGGGCAGGGTACACTGAAGCTTTCTTT. It specifies CSVDPGAGYTEAFF.

This clonotype was counted a few times. The chain uses TRBV15 and TRBJ1-3; 7 positions agree with TRBD1. The trim removed 0 bases at V and 2 bases at J, leaving 1 base unmatched. The CDR3 is made up of 15 amino acids. The germline CDR1 and CDR2 sequences are LNHNV and YYDKDF (reference sequence). The CDR3 bases are TGTGCCACCAGCAGAGACAGGGGGACTGGAAACACCATATATTTT. Translated: CATSRDRGTGNTIYF.

This clonotype was counted only a few times. The rearrangement links TRBV28 to TRBJ1-5, with D unclear. The CDR3 has 13 residues. Trimming cost V 1 base and J 1 base, with 2 bases left between them. Germline V gene data show CDR1 as MDHEN and CDR2 as SYDVKM. The CDR3 loop reads CASSLLSNQPQHF. The CDR3 nucleotides read TGTGCCAGCAGTTTATTAAGCAATCAGCCCCAGCATTTT.

This clonotype was observed once. The rearrangement links TRBV28 to TRBJ1-1; 8 bases align to TRBD1. The V and J ends lost 7 bases and 6 bases, in that order; junction bases with no gene match: 10. Germline lookup yields CDR1 MDHEN and CDR2 SYDVKM. The CDR3 extends over 14 amino acids. CDR3 in amino acids: CASMSRGPRAEAFF. The CDR3 DNA reads as TGTGCCAGCATGTCCAGGGGGCCTAGGGCTGAAGCTTTCTTT.

The sample holds a few counts of this clonotype. This CDR3 is CASSYPDGPGTGEWRGTDTQYF. The CDR3 nucleotides are TGTGCCAGCAGTTACCCCGACGGGCCCGGGACAGGGGAATGGCGCGGCACAGATACGCAGTATTTT. This chain connects TRBV6-2 or TRBV6-3 to TRBJ2-3; 10 nucleotides align to TRBD1. The CDR3 contains 22 residues. Germline CDR1 is MNHEY and CDR2 is SVGEGT. The V and J ends lost 2 bases and 1 base, in that order; junction bases with no gene match: 21.

The chain combines TRBV6-1 with TRBJ2-1; D is undetermined. CDR3 length equals 13 residues. CDR1 MNHNS and CDR2 SASEGT come from the germline V gene. Trimming removed 5 bases from V and 6 bases from J, with 11 bases in between. In nucleotides, the CDR3 is TGTGCCAGCAGTTCCCCCTTTTTCAATGAGCAGTTCTTC. Residues: CASSSPFFNEQFF.

This rearrangement joins TRBV5-6 to TRBJ2-2, with D possibly matching TRBD1 (6 bases). The CDR3 loop spans 17 amino acids. Trimming pared 4 bases from V and 1 base from J, leaving 17 bases between. Looked up from germline, CDR1 is SGHDT and CDR2 is YYEEEE. The CDR3 sequence: CASSADRRILNTGELFF. The CDR3 region has the DNA TGTGCCAGCAGCGCCGACAGGCGAATACTGAACACCGGGGAGCTGTTTTTT.

Ten or more counts support this clonotype. This chain uses TRBV20-1 with TRBJ2-7; D gene ambiguous. The ends were cut back, 5 bases at V and 3 bases at J, with 20 bases in the middle. Germline-derived CDR1 and CDR2 are DFQATT and SNEGSKA (reference sequence). This CDR3 contains 15 residues. CDR3 nucleotide sequence: TGCAGTGCTCAACCCGCAGAGCTAGAGTACTACGAGCAGTACTTC. Residues: CSAQPAELEYYEQYF.

This sequence joins TRBV20-1 and TRBJ2-1; D is possibly TRBD1 (5 bases). The length of the CDR3 is 12 residues. Trimming pared 6 bases from V and 8 bases from J, leaving 14 bases between. CDR1 is DFQATT, CDR2 SNEGSKA, per germline (reference sequence). CDR3 nucleotides: TGCAGTGCAAAAAAAAACAGGTATGAGCAGTTCTTC. It yields the protein CSAKKNRYEQFF.

On this clonotype itself: This could be a read error, since a much larger clone is one nucleotide away. CDR3 sequence reads: CSARRGGDQFF. The CDR3 DNA follows: TGCAGTGCCAGGCGGGGGGGCGACCAGTTCTTC. The gene calls are TRBV20-1 and TRBJ2-1, with 9 positions matching TRBD2. This CDR3 contains 11 residues. Losses at the gene ends were 6 bases for V and 13 bases for J; bases not matched to a gene: 7. Per the germline V gene, CDR1 is DFQATT and CDR2 is SNEGSKA (reference sequence).

This clonotype was detected only a few times. V is TRBV29-1 and J is TRBJ2-1; D could derive from TRBD1 or TRBD2 (5 bases each). Germline CDR1 and CDR2: SQVTM and ANQGSEA. This CDR3 contains 13 residues. Trimming shortened V by 8 bases and J by 7 bases, and 18 bases separated the two germline ends. CDR3 bases: TGCAGCTTGGAGAGGGGATTTCGTAATGAGCAGTTCTTC. Translation gives CSLERGFRNEQFF.

This clonotype was counted between two and nine times. The J gene is TRBJ2-2, the V gene TRBV11-3; tentative D call: TRBD1 (6 bases). Per germline, CDR1 SGHNT and CDR2 YENEEA. CDR3 length equals 16 residues. The V end was cut by 2 bases, the J end by 4 bases, with 14 bases between. The chain's CDR3 is CASSLFSRGGTGELFF. The CDR3 DNA reads TGTGCCAGCAGCTTATTTTCCAGGGGCGGCACCGGGGAGCTGTTTTTT.

In its sample, this clonotype was seen many times. This rearrangement joins TRBV11-2 to TRBJ2-3; D may be TRBD2 (6 bases). V gave up 2 bases and J gave up 4 bases, with 16 bases separating them. Germline V gives CDR1 SGHAT, CDR2 FQNNGV. CDR3 size: 16 residues. CDR3 DNA sequence: TGTGCCAGCAGCTTATCCCCGGCGGGAAGCCCAGATACGCAGTATTTT. This translates into CASSLSPAGSPDTQYF.

In its sample, this clonotype was seen many times. The chain links TRBV30 to TRBJ2-3, with D perhaps matching TRBD2 (6 bases). This CDR3 spans 16 amino acids. Trimming took off 2 bases at V and 2 bases at J, with 17 bases between the two ends. Germline lookup yields CDR1 GTSNPN and CDR2 SVGIG (reference sequence). In DNA, the CDR3 is TGTGCCTGGAGTCCGGGGGAGGATTCAATCACAGATACGCAGTATTTT. Residues: CAWSPGEDSITDTQYF.

This clonotype was seen at least ten times. V gene TRBV7-2 combines with J gene TRBJ2-7; the D is unclear. CDR1 and CDR2 from the germline V gene are SGHTA and FQGNSA. The CDR3 length is 14 residues. With 7 bases removed from V and 2 bases from J, the gap between germline ends came to 15 bases. The CDR3 DNA is TGTGCCAGCACCTTTAACCCCACCACCTACGAGCAGTACTTC. Translation gives CASTFNPTTYEQYF.

V is TRBV28 and J is TRBJ1-4, with a weak D call TRBD1 (6 bases). Trimming removed 6 bases at V and 6 bases at J, with 17 bases between. CDR3 length equals 15 residues. Germline-derived CDR1 and CDR2 are MDHEN and SYDVKM. CDR3 nucleotides: TGTGCCAGCAGGGGGTGGGGGGGGCTGGATGAAAAACTGTTTTTT. This codes for CASRGWGGLDEKLFF.